Each of the 26 T cell receptor beta chains below was sequenced from the same sample in a study of cytomegalovirus exposure and HLA in healthy donors. 13 Jbeta primers and 60 Vbeta primers were used for the PCR. Some clones are missing from TCRdb's copy, which holds only in-frame ones; the method was immunoSEQ multiplex PCR. The sample contains about 160,000 clones, about three quarters of which appear only once. The sequenced sample was PBMCs. The receptors shown here come from a woman between 25 and 40 years old in good health and CMV-seronegative.

The rearrangement links TRBV7-2 to TRBJ1-2; no reliable D call. Germline lookup yields CDR1 SGHTA and CDR2 FQGNSA. The CDR3 is made up of 14 amino acids. V lost 3 bases, J lost 5 bases, and 13 bases lay in between. CDR3 in DNA: TGTGCCAGCAGCTTCCAGAGCGGACCTTATGGCTACACCTTC. Protein product: CASSFQSGPYGYTF.

The genes are TRBV7-8 and TRBJ2-3; TRBD1 is a possible D gene (6 bases). With 6 bases removed from V and 2 bases from J, the gap between germline ends came to 15 bases. This CDR3 contains 15 residues. Germline assignment: CDR1 SGHVS and CDR2 FQNEAQ. CDR3 in amino acids: CASRWGLWDTDTQYF. The CDR3 nucleotides are TGTGCCAGCAGATGGGGGCTCTGGGACACAGATACGCAGTATTTT.

The chain is built from TRBV5-1 and TRBJ2-2; the D gene is possibly TRBD2 (5 bases). The germline gives CDR1 SGHRS, CDR2 YFSETQ. Trimming cost V 2 bases and J 5 bases, with 13 bases left between them. CDR3 length: 15 amino acids. CDR3 DNA: TGCGCCAGCAGCTTAGAGGGTATGAAAACCGGGGAGCTGTTTTTT. The encoded protein is CASSLEGMKTGELFF.

V gene TRBV27 combines with J gene TRBJ2-1; maybe TRBD2 (6 bases). This CDR3 spans 15 amino acids. Trimming took off 3 bases at V and 0 bases at J, with 9 bases between the two ends. The V gene's germline CDR1 is MNHEY and CDR2 SMNVEV (reference sequence). The CDR3 loop reads CASSLEGSSYNEQFF. The CDR3 region has the DNA TGTGCCAGCAGTTTGGAGGGAAGCTCCTACAATGAGCAGTTCTTC.

The rearrangement joins TRBV5-5 to TRBJ1-2, with D possibly TRBD1 on 6 matching bases. V was trimmed by 0 bases and J by 3 bases, leaving 9 bases between them. Germline V gene data show CDR1 as SGHKS and CDR2 as YYEKEE (reference sequence). The CDR3 spans 14 residues. This CDR3 is CASSLEGVDYGYTF. The CDR3 DNA reads TGTGCCAGCAGCTTGGAGGGGGTTGACTATGGCTACACCTTC. Complete variable domain (other parts from reference TRBV5-5 and TRBJ1-2): DAGVTQSPTHLIKTRGQQVTLRCSPISGHKSVSWYQQVLGQGPQFIFQYYEKEERGRGNFPDRFSARQFPNYSSELNVNALLLGDSALYLCASSLEGVDYGYTFGSGTRLTVV.

This clone came up a few times. The CDR3 protein is CASSPGFGSPQMNTEAFF. DNA of the CDR3: TGTGCCAGCAGCCCAGGCTTTGGTTCGCCTCAAATGAACACTGAAGCTTTCTTT. The rearrangement uses TRBV7-9 and TRBJ1-1; D unresolved. The germline V gene encodes CDR1 SEHNR and CDR2 FQNEAQ (reference sequence). Trimming took off 5 bases at V and 0 bases at J, with 22 bases between the two ends. There are 18 residues in the CDR3.

This sequence joins TRBV18 and TRBJ1-4, with 8 bases matching TRBD1. Germline values: CDR1 KGHSH, CDR2 LQKENI. CDR3 length: 16 amino acids. The ends lost 3 bases at V and 0 bases at J; junction bases unmatched: 3. CDR3 in amino acids: CASSPVTGATNEKLFF. The CDR3, as DNA: TGTGCCAGCTCACCCGTGACAGGGGCAACTAATGAAAAACTGTTTTTT.

The rearrangement joins TRBV7-2 to TRBJ2-1; TRBD1 is a possible D gene (6 bases). Germline V gene sequence: CDR1 SGHTA, CDR2 FQGNSA. There are 18 residues in the CDR3. V lost 6 bases and J 4 bases, leaving 25 bases between the germline ends. The CDR3 spells CASRASGGGVGAYNEQFF. The CDR3 nucleotides read TGTGCCAGCAGGGCCTCGGGTGGGGGTGTGGGGGCGTACAATGAGCAGTTCTTC.

This clone has only a few counts. This chain links TRBV5-6 with TRBJ1-5; 10 bases are shared with TRBD1. The CDR3 is 17 residues long. The junction had 12 bases not matched to a gene; V was cut back by 3 bases and J by 6 bases. The germline V gene has CDR1 SGHDT and CDR2 YYEEEE. CDR3 in amino acids: CASSSSTDRGLSQPQHF. In DNA, the CDR3 is TGTGCCAGCAGCTCGTCTACTGACAGGGGGCTCAGTCAGCCCCAGCATTTT.

This clone is a singleton in its sample. The J gene is TRBJ2-7, the V gene TRBV6-1; 11 bases fit TRBD2. The CDR3 extends over 15 amino acids. Germline V gene data show CDR1 as MNHNS and CDR2 as SASEGT. The trim removed 0 bases at V and 6 bases at J, leaving 4 bases unmatched. The CDR3 coding sequence is TGTGCCAGCAGTGAAGCGACTAGCGGGGTAGGCGAGCAGTACTTC. Encoded protein: CASSEATSGVGEQYF.

This chain links TRBV6-1 with TRBJ2-5, with a possible D match to TRBD1 (6 bases). This CDR3 is built from 13 residues. CDR1 is MNHNS, CDR2 SASEGT, per germline. V was cut by 7 bases and J by 4 bases, with 13 bases left in between. Here the CDR3 DNA reads TGTGCCAGCAACTTCGGACAGCCAGAGACCCAGTACTTC. It yields the protein CASNFGQPETQYF.

The rearrangement uses TRBV5-1 and TRBJ1-2; 12 bases agree with TRBD1. V dropped 4 bases and J dropped 4; count of bases not matched to a gene: 5. The CDR3 consists of 15 residues. Germline CDR1 SGHRS, CDR2 YFSETQ. The CDR3 reads CASSVGTGGGYGYTF. The CDR3 DNA reads as TGCGCCAGCAGCGTGGGGACAGGGGGCGGCTATGGCTACACCTTC.

The V call is TRBV30, the J call TRBJ1-6; 7 positions agree with TRBD1. CDR3 length: 12 residues. Germline V gives CDR1 GTSNPN, CDR2 SVGIG (reference sequence). After removal of 2 bases from V and 10 bases from J, the junction contained 2 bases not matched to a gene. The CDR3 sequence: CAWSTGESPLHF. CDR3 in DNA: TGTGCCTGGAGTACAGGGGAATCACCCCTCCACTTT.

The chain has TRBV4-1 and TRBJ2-1; 7 nucleotides match TRBD2. This CDR3 region has 20 residues. Losses at the gene ends were 1 base for V and 0 bases for J; bases not matched to a gene: 15. CDR1 MGHRA and CDR2 YSYEKL come from the germline V gene. CDR3 in amino acids: CASSQVAGTTSSSSYNEQFF. In DNA form, the CDR3 reads TGCGCCAGCAGCCAAGTTGCCGGGACTACCTCCTCGAGCTCCTACAATGAGCAGTTCTTC.

The chain joins TRBV5-1 to TRBJ2-1; D is possibly TRBD2 (6 bases). Germline-derived CDR1 and CDR2 are SGHRS and YFSETQ. The CDR3 runs to 15 residues. The V end was cut by 7 bases, the J end by 2 bases, with 16 bases between. DNA for the CDR3: TGCGCCAGCCGTGAGGCGGGGCACCCCTACAATGAGCAGTTCTTC. It is translated as CASREAGHPYNEQFF.

The chain combines TRBV2 with TRBJ2-5; D is uncertain. Germline lookup yields CDR1 SNHLY and CDR2 FYNNEI. Trimming pared 4 bases from V and 2 bases from J, leaving 2 bases between. The CDR3 is 11 amino acids. The CDR3 DNA reads TGTGCCAGCAGTGCACAAGAGACCCAGTACTTC. Translated, it gives CASSAQETQYF.

The gene calls are TRBV28 and TRBJ1-5; D gene ambiguous. Trimming removed 3 bases from V and 1 base from J, with 7 bases in between. This CDR3 is built from 14 residues. CDR1 MDHEN and CDR2 SYDVKM come from the germline V gene. This chain's CDR3 is CASSLMASNQPQHF. Written as DNA, the CDR3 is TGTGCCAGCAGTTTGATGGCAAGCAATCAGCCCCAGCATTTT.

The V and J genes are TRBV27 and TRBJ2-7, with 11 bases aligning to TRBD2. CDR1 and CDR2 (germline): MNHEY, SMNVEV (reference sequence). J lost 5 bases, V lost 1 base, and 10 bases had no gene match. This CDR3 contains 17 residues. The CDR3 DNA sequence: TGTGCCAGCAGTTTATGGGCTAGCGGGGGGCTGGGTGACGAGCAGTACTTC. Protein: CASSLWASGGLGDEQYF.

This clone has a single count. The V gene is TRBV7-2, the J gene TRBJ2-3, with 9 bases lining up with TRBD2. The CDR3 contains 16 residues. Per the germline V gene, CDR1 is SGHTA and CDR2 is FQGNSA. J gave up 4 bases and V 2 bases, and 7 bases lay outside the gene matches. CDR3 bases: TGTGCCAGCAGCTTATTAGCGGGGGCGGTGGCAGATACGCAGTATTTT. The encoded protein is CASSLLAGAVADTQYF.

This clone has only a few counts. This rearrangement joins TRBV13 to TRBJ2-5; possible D gene TRBD1, 6 bases. Deletions cut 8 bases from V and 5 bases from J, with 15 bases between. The CDR3 has 13 amino acids. Germline-derived CDR1 and CDR2 are PRHDT and FYEKMQ (reference sequence). CDR3 amino acids: CASGPGHGETQYF. The CDR3 DNA sequence: TGTGCCAGCGGTCCGGGACACGGCGAGACCCAGTACTTC.

The chain has TRBV2 and TRBJ1-5, with a tentative D call TRBD1 (6 bases). The CDR3 consists of 15 residues. The germline V gene has CDR1 SNHLY and CDR2 FYNNEI. Trimming left V 5 bases short and J 4 bases short, with 15 bases between. The chain's CDR3 is CASSLTTTGNQPQHF. The CDR3 DNA sequence: TGTGCCAGCAGTCTTACCACTACAGGGAATCAGCCCCAGCATTTT.

This clone has a single count. Here the CDR3 DNA reads TGCGCCAGCAGCAAGCCAGGGGGCACCGGGGAGCTGTTTTTT. Amino acids: CASSKPGGTGELFF. The chain has TRBV5-1 and TRBJ2-2, with 7 positions matching TRBD1. The CDR3 has 14 amino acids. Trimming at V came to 4 bases and at J to 4 bases, leaving 4 bases not matched to a gene. Germline values: CDR1 SGHRS, CDR2 YFSETQ.

Comment on this clone: Additional DNA sequences in this sample encode the identical CDR3. The chain recombines TRBV5-6 with TRBJ1-4; possibly TRBD1 for D (6 bases). Trimming pared 0 bases from V and 0 bases from J, leaving 6 bases between. Per the germline V gene, CDR1 is SGHDT and CDR2 is YYEEEE. CDR3 length equals 15 residues. The CDR3 sequence: CASSLEGATNEKLFF. CDR3 DNA: TGTGCCAGCAGCTTGGAGGGGGCAACTAATGAAAAACTGTTTTTT.

The gene calls are TRBV11-2 and TRBJ1-1; 8 positions agree with TRBD1. Trimming removed 2 bases from V and 8 bases from J; junction bases left unmatched: 4. The length of the CDR3 is 13 residues. Germline V gene data show CDR1 as SGHAT and CDR2 as FQNNGV. The CDR3: CASSLLTGVEAFF. DNA of the CDR3: TGTGCCAGCAGCTTATTGACAGGGGTGGAAGCTTTCTTT.

This clone was seen once. This chain links TRBV7-8 with TRBJ1-3; possible D gene TRBD1, 5 bases. Trimming cost V 5 bases and J 7 bases, with 12 bases left between them. This CDR3 comprises 13 residues. Germline lookup yields CDR1 SGHVS and CDR2 FQNEAQ. In DNA form, the CDR3 reads TGTGCCAGCAGCATAAGTGGGGCGAACACCATATATTTT. As protein: CASSISGANTIYF. The complete variable domain, with remaining parts taken from reference TRBV7-8 and TRBJ1-3, reads GAGVSQSPRYKVAKRGQDVALRCDPISGHVSLFWYQQALGQGPEFLTYFQNEAQLDKSGLPSDRFFAERPEGSVSTLKIQRTQQEDSAVYLCASSISGANTIYFGEGSWLTVV.

V usage is TRBV29-1 and J usage is TRBJ1-1, with a possible D match to TRBD1 (5 bases). The CDR3 is 11 amino acids. The V end was cut by 5 bases, the J end by 7 bases, with 11 bases between. Germline CDR1 SQVTM, CDR2 ANQGSEA. This CDR3 is CSVPYTGEAFF. CDR3 nucleotides: TGCAGCGTTCCTTATACAGGTGAAGCTTTCTTT.